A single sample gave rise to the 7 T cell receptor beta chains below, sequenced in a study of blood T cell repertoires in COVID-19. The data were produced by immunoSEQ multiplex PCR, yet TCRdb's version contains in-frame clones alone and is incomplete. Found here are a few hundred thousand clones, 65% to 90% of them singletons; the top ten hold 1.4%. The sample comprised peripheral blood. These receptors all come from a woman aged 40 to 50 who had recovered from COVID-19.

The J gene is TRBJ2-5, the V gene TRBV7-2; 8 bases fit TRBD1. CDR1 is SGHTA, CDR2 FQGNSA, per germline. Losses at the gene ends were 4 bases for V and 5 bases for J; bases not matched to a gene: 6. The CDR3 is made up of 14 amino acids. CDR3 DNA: TGTGCCAGCAGCTCCCCGGACAGGGTGGAGACCCAGTACTTC. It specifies CASSSPDRVETQYF.

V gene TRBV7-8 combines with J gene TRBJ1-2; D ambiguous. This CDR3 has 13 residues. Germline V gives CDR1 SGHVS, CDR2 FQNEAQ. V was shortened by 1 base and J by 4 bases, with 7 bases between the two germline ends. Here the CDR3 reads CASSLGRGYGYTF. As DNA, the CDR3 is TGTGCCAGCAGCTTAGGACGGGGCTATGGCTACACCTTC.

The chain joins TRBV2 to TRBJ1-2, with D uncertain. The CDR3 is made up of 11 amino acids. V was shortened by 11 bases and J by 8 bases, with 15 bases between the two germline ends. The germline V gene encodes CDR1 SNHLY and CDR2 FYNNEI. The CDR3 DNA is TGTGCCCTAGGTACCGATCGAGGCTACACCTTC. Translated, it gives CALGTDRGYTF.

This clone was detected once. CDR3 protein: CASSQTGTGEYEQYF. For the CDR3, the DNA is TGTGCCAGCAGCCAAACCGGGACAGGGGAATACGAGCAGTACTTC. V is TRBV7-2 and J is TRBJ2-7; TRBD1 aligns across 10 bases. V was pared by 5 bases and J by 4 bases, with 8 bases of the junction left unmatched. Germline V lookup: CDR1 SGHTA, CDR2 FQGNSA. The CDR3 runs 15 residues. Combining the CDR3 with reference TRBV7-2 and TRBJ2-7 gives the whole variable domain GAGVSQSPSNKVTEKGKDVELRCDPISGHTALYWYRQSLGQGLEFLIYFQGNSAPDKSGLPSDRFSAERTGGSVSTLTIQRTQQEDSAVYLCASSQTGTGEYEQYFGPGTRLTVT.

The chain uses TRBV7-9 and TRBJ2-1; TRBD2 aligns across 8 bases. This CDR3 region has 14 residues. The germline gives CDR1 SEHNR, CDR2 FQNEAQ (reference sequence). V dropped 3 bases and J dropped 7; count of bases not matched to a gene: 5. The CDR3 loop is CASSFAGGNNEQFF. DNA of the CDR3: TGTGCCAGCAGCTTCGCGGGGGGAAATAATGAGCAGTTCTTC. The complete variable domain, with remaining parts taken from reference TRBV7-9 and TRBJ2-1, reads DTGVSQNPRHKITKRGQNVTFRCDPISEHNRLYWYRQTLGQGPEFLTYFQNEAQLEKSRLLSDRFSAERPKGSFSTLEIQRTEQGDSAMYLCASSFAGGNNEQFFGPGTRLTVL.

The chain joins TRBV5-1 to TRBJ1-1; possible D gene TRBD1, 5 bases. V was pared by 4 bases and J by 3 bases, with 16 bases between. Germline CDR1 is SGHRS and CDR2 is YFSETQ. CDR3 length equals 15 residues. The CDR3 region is CASSLGVPGDTEAFF. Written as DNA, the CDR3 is TGCGCCAGCAGCCTCGGGGTACCGGGGGACACTGAAGCTTTCTTT.

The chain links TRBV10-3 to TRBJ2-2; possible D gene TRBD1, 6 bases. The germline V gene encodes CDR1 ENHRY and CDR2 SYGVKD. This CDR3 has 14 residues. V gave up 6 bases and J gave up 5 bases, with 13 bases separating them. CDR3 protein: CAISLSGVTGELFF. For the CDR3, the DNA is TGTGCCATCAGCTTATCAGGGGTGACCGGGGAGCTGTTTTTT.